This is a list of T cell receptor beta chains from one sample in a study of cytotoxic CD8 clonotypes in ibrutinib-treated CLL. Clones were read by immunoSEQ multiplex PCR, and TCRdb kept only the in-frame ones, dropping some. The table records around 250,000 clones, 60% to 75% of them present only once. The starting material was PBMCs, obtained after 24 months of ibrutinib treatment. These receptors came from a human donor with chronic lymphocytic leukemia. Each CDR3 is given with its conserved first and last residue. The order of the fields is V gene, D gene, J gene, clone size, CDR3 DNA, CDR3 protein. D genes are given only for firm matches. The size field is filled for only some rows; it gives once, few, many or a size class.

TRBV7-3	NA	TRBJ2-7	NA	TGTGCCAGCCAAATAAACGGCGGGGATAACTACGAGCAGTACTTC	CASQINGGDNYEQYF
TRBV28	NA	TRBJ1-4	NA	TGTGCCAGCAGACAGGGACTGAAACTGTTTTTT	CASRQGLKLFF
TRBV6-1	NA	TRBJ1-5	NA	TGTGCCACCTACGAGGCGGTGAGCCAGCCCCAGCATTTT	CATYEAVSQPQHF
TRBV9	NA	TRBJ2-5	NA	TGTGCCAGCAGCGAAGACGGGACCAGGACCCAGTACTTC	CASSEDGTRTQYF
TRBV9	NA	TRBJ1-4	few	TGTGCCAGCAGCGTAGACGGGTCAACTAATGAAAAACTGTTTTTT	CASSVDGSTNEKLFF
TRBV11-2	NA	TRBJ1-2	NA	TGTGCCAGCAGCTTTAACGGGGGCTATGGCTACACCTTC	CASSFNGGYGYTF
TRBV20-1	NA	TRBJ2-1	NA	TGCAGTGCTCCCGGGGGGCGTCCCCAGTTCTTC	CSAPGGRPQFF
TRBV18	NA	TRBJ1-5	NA	TGTGCCAGCTCACCGCTTGGAGGGCTGCCCCAGCATTTT	CASSPLGGLPQHF
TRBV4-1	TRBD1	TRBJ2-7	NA	TGCGCCAGCAGCCAGGGGACGGGACAGGGGAACTACGAGCAGTACTTC	CASSQGTGQGNYEQYF
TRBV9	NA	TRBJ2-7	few	TGTGCCAGCAGCGTAGAAACAGGTCGGGAGCAGTACTTC	CASSVETGREQYF
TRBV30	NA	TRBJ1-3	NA	TGTGCCTGGAGTGTGTGGGGGACTGGAAACACCATATATTTT	CAWSVWGTGNTIYF
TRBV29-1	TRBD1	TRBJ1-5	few	TGCAGCGTCGGGGGACAGGGTAATCAGCCCCAGCATTTT	CSVGGQGNQPQHF
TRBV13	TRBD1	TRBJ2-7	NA	TGTGCCAGCAGCTTACAGGGGGTCGAGCAGTACTTC	CASSLQGVEQYF
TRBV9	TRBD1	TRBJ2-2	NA	TGTGCCAGCAGCGTCGCCGGGACAGGGGTCACCGGGGAGCTGTTTTTT	CASSVAGTGVTGELFF
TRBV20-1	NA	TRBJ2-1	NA	TGCAGTGCCAACCACCGACCTGAGCAGTTCTTC	CSANHRPEQFF
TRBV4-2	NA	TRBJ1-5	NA	TGTGCCAGCAGCCAGTATAGCAATCAGCCCCAGCATTTT	CASSQYSNQPQHF
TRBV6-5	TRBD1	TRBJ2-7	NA	TGTGCCAGCAGTAGACAGGGTTTCCACGAGCAGTACTTC	CASSRQGFHEQYF
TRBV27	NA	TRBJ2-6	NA	TGTGCCAGCAGTTTAGTCCCCCCTTGGACTACCATCCGCCTTGGTGGGGCCAACGTCCTGACTTTC	CASSLVPPWTTIRLGGANVLTF
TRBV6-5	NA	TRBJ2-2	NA	TGTGCCAGTCTTACCGGGGAGCTGTTTTTT	CASLTGELFF
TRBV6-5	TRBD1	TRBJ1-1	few	TGTGCCAGCAGTTACTCAGAGGGACAGGAAGCTTTCTTT	CASSYSEGQEAFF
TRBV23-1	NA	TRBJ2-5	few	TGCGCCAGCAGTCAATCGGGTAAAGAGACCCAGTACTTC	CASSQSGKETQYF
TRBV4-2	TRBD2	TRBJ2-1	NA	TGTGCCAGCAGCCACTTCGTCGGGACTAGCGGCAATGAGCAGTTCTTC	CASSHFVGTSGNEQFF
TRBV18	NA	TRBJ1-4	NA	TGTGCCAGCGGCGGGCAGGGTGGTGAAAAACTGTTTTTT	CASGGQGGEKLFF
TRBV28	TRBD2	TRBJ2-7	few	TGTGCCAGCAGACCACTAGCGGACTACTACGAGCAGTACTTC	CASRPLADYYEQYF
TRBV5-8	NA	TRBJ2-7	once	TGTGCCAGCAGCTTGGCCCCTGACTACGAGCAGTACTTC	CASSLAPDYEQYF
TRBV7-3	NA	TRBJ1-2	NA	TGTGCCAGCAGCTTAGATGCTGTTGGGAATGGCTACACCTTC	CASSLDAVGNGYTF
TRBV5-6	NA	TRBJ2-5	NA	TGTGCCAGCAGCTTGGTGGCCATGCAAGAGACCCAGTACTTC	CASSLVAMQETQYF
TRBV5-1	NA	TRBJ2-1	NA	TGCGCCAGCAGCTTGGGCGGGAACCGGGAGAATGAGCAGTTCTTC	CASSLGGNRENEQFF
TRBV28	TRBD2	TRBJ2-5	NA	TGTGCCAGCAGCCCCACTAGCGGGGCCTGGCAAGAGACCCAGTACTTC	CASSPTSGAWQETQYF
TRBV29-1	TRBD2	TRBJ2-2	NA	TGCAGCGCCTCCCCTAGCGGGAGCTCCGGGGAGCTGTTTTTT	CSASPSGSSGELFF
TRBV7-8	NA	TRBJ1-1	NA	TGTGCCAGCAGCTTCGCGCACGGAGCGAACACTGAAGCTTTCTTT	CASSFAHGANTEAFF
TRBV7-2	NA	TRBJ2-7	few	TGTGCCAGCAGCACCTCTAGGACGGTCAACGAGCAGTACTTC	CASSTSRTVNEQYF
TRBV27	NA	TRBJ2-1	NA	TGTGCCAGCAGTTTATCTCGGACTAACAATGAGCAGTTCTTC	CASSLSRTNNEQFF
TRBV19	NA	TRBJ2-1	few	TGTGCCAGTACCAAAGGTGACTACAATGAGCAGTTCTTC	CASTKGDYNEQFF
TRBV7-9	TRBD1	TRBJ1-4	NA	TGTGCCAGCAGCTATAAGAGGGACAGCTTTAATGAAAAACTGTTTTTT	CASSYKRDSFNEKLFF
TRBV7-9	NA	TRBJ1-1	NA	TGTGCCAGCAGCTGGGACACTAACACTGAAGCTTTCTTT	CASSWDTNTEAFF
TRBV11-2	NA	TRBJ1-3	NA	TGTGCCAGCAGCACCAGCAAGGGGAACACCATATATTTT	CASSTSKGNTIYF
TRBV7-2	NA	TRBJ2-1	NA	TGTGCCAGCAGCTCCGAATCCTACAATGAGCAGTTCTTC	CASSSESYNEQFF
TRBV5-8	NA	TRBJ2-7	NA	TGTGCCAGCAGCTACCCCTTATACCAGGGCTACGAGCAGTACTTC	CASSYPLYQGYEQYF
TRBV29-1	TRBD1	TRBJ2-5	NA	TGCAGCGTTGTGGGACAGGGGATCAAGACCCAGTACTTC	CSVVGQGIKTQYF
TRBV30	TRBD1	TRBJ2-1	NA	TGTGCCCTCCAAAACCGGGACAGGGGTGGCAATGAGCAGTTCTTC	CALQNRDRGGNEQFF
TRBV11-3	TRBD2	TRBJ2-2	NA	TGTGCCAGCAGCTTAAGACTAGCGGGGAACACCGGGGAGCTGTTTTTT	CASSLRLAGNTGELFF
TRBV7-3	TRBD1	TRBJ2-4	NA	TGTGCCAGCAGCTCAAAAGGGACAGGGGGTTTCAAAAACATTCAGTACTTC	CASSSKGTGGFKNIQYF
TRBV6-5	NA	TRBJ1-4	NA	TGTGCCAGCAGTCAAGGGTTGACGACTAATGAAAAACTGTTTTTT	CASSQGLTTNEKLFF
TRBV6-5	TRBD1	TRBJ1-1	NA	TGTGCCAGCAGCGCAGGGGGGAGGAGGAACACTGAAACTTTCTTT	CASSAGGRRNTETFF
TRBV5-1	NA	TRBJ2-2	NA	TGCGCCAGCAGCCCGCCTAACTTAAACACCGGGGAGCTGTTTTTT	CASSPPNLNTGELFF
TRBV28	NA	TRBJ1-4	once	TGTGCCAGCAGTTTAAATGAAAAACTGTTTTTT	CASSLNEKLFF
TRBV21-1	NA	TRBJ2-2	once	TGTGCCAGCAGCAAAGAGGGATTCACCGGGGAGCTGTTTTTT	CASSKEGFTGELFF
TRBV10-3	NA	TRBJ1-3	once	TGTGCCATCAGCGTAGTAGGCGGCGGCTCTGGAAACACCATATATTTT	CAISVVGGGSGNTIYF
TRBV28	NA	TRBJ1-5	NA	TGTGCCACCCAAAGCAATCAGCCCCAGCATTTT	CATQSNQPQHF
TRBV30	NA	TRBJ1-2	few	TGTGCCTGGAGATACAGGGCGAGAGGCTACACCTTC	CAWRYRARGYTF
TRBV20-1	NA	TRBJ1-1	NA	TGCAGTGCTCCCTGGAACACTGAAGCTTTCTTT	CSAPWNTEAFF
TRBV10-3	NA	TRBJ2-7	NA	TGTGCCATCAGTAAAACCGGGACAAAGATTTCCTACGAGCAGTACTTC	CAISKTGTKISYEQYF
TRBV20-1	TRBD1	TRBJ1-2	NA	TGCAGTGCTACAGGGGGGAATGGCTACACCTTC	CSATGGNGYTF
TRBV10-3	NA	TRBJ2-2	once	TGTGCCATCAGTGACAGGGGCCAACCAATGGGCACCGGGGAGCTGTTTTTT	CAISDRGQPMGTGELFF
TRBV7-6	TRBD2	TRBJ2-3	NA	TGTGCCAGCAGCCTTAGTGTTGGGGTAGCGGGAGTACAAGATACGCAGTATTTT	CASSLSVGVAGVQDTQYF
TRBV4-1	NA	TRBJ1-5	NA	TGCGCCAGCAGCCAAGGGAACAATCAGCCCCAGCATTTT	CASSQGNNQPQHF
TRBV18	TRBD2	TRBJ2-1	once	TGTGCCAGCTCCCTCCGGACTAGCGAAGGGGAGCAGTTCTTC	CASSLRTSEGEQFF
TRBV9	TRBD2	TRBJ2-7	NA	TGTGCCAGCAGTAGATCAGGTGGTAGCGGGACCTACGAGCAGTACTTC	CASSRSGGSGTYEQYF
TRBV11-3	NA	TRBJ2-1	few	TGTGCCAGCAGCGACCCCTATAATGAGCAGTTCTTC	CASSDPYNEQFF